The rows below give T cell receptor beta chains drawn from one sample of a study of post-analysis software for immune sequencing data. TCRdb passed the PCR reads through MiXCR, listing each CDR3 protein once. The sample includes roughly 540,000 distinct CDR3 sequences, 30% to 40% seen only once; the top ten take approximately 5.4%. The sequencing sample was made of blood. These receptors originate from a girl under 18 with multiple sclerosis. Both conserved end residues are part of each CDR3. D genes are given only for firm matches. Rows give clone size only sometimes, using once, few, many, or a class for an expanded clone.

D	size	V	J	DNA	CDR3
-	many	TRBV5-1	TRBJ2-3	TGCGCCACCCGGTGGGGGGGCACCACAGATACGCAGTATTTT	CATRWGGTTDTQYF
-	-	TRBV5-1	TRBJ1-1	TGCGCCAGCAGCTTGGCCCCGGGGGGCGTCATGAACACTGAAGCTTTCTTT	CASSLAPGGVMNTEAFF
TRBD1	-	TRBV12-3/TRBV12-4	TRBJ1-1	TGTGCCAGCAGGCCAGGGACAGTGAACACTGAAGCTTTCTTT	CASRPGTVNTEAFF
-	-	TRBV20-1	TRBJ1-5	TGCTCCATGGGTCAGCCCCAGCATTTT	CSMGQPQHF
TRBD2	-	TRBV20-1	TRBJ2-1	TGCAGTGCTACTACCGGACTAGCGCGTTACAATGAGCAGTTCTTC	CSATTGLARYNEQFF
-	few	TRBV9	TRBJ2-5	TGTGCCAGCAGCGCAGACCCACAGGGATCCCAAGAGACCCAGTACTTC	CASSADPQGSQETQYF
-	-	TRBV6-1	TRBJ2-7	TGTGCCAGCAGTGAAGGGTCCGGCGGGTCCTACGAGCAGTACTTC	CASSEGSGGSYEQYF
-	-	TRBV10-3	TRBJ2-3	TGTGCCATCAGTGAGGCCGGGGACCCTGTGGGAGATACGCAGTATTTT	CAISEAGDPVGDTQYF
-	few	TRBV5-1	TRBJ1-2	TGCGCCAGCAGCTTGGGCCACTTTAACTATGGCTACACCTTC	CASSLGHFNYGYTF
-	-	TRBV18	TRBJ1-2	TGTGCCAGCTCACCTTCGACGGTCACTAACTATGGCTACACCTTC	CASSPSTVTNYGYTF
-	-	TRBV7-8	TRBJ2-6	TGTGCCAGCTGCCCCGGGGTTGGGGCCAACGTCCTGACTTTC	CASCPGVGANVLTF
-	few	TRBV29-1	TRBJ2-1	TGCAGCGTTGCAGGGGACCTTCCCTCCCCCTACAATGAGCAGTTCTTC	CSVAGDLPSPYNEQFF
TRBD1	few	TRBV29-1	TRBJ2-7	TGCAGCGTCGGGACAGGCCGCTTTGTCGAGCAGTACTTC	CSVGTGRFVEQYF
-	-	TRBV5-1	TRBJ2-3	TGCGCCAGCACCTCCGAGGATACGCAGTATTTT	CASTSEDTQYF
-	few	TRBV20-1	TRBJ2-5	TGCAGTGCTAGAAGGGCAGCTCAAGAGACCCAGTACTTC	CSARRAAQETQYF
TRBD1	-	TRBV29-1	TRBJ2-3	TGCAGCCAAGGGGGCGCAACAGATACGCAGTATTTT	CSQGGATDTQYF